These 5 T cell receptor beta chains were sequenced from one sample in a study of blood T cell repertoires in COVID-19. Method: immunoSEQ multiplex PCR; TCRdb's copy keeps in-frame clones and lacks some. In the table there are roughly 49,000 clones, roughly 91% of which are singletons. Material: peripheral blood. These receptors originate from a human donor in a cohort sampled during active COVID-19.

The chain links TRBV3-1 (or the pseudogene TRBV3-2) to TRBJ1-2; weak D call: TRBD1 (6 bases). The V end lost 0 bases, the J end lost 3 bases, and 26 bases lay between the germline ends. Germline V gene sequence: CDR1 LGHDT, CDR2 YNNKEL (reference sequence). CDR3 length: 20 amino acids. CDR3 protein: CASSQDPPLDPGEIDYGYTF. CDR3 sequence (DNA): TGTGCCAGCAGCCAAGACCCCCCACTAGACCCAGGGGAAATCGACTATGGCTACACCTTC.

The rearrangement uses TRBV7-9 and TRBJ2-2, with 10 bases identical to TRBD1. The CDR3 runs to 16 residues. The V gene end was trimmed by 4 bases and the J gene end by 6 bases; junction bases not matched to a gene: 8. CDR1 is SEHNR and CDR2 is FQNEAQ in the germline V gene (reference sequence). In DNA form, the CDR3 reads TGTGCCAGCAGCTCGTTAGCGGACAGGGGGTCCGGGGAGCTGTTTTTT. Amino acids: CASSSLADRGSGELFF.

The gene calls are TRBV10-3 and TRBJ2-1, with 10 bases matching TRBD1. Trimming removed 2 bases from V and 5 bases from J; junction bases left unmatched: 3. Germline values: CDR1 ENHRY, CDR2 SYGVKD. The CDR3 is 15 residues long. The CDR3 coding sequence is TGTGCCATCAGTGAGCGGACAGGGGGGAACAATGAGCAGTTCTTC. Its protein product is CAISERTGGNNEQFF.

V gene TRBV18 combines with J gene TRBJ1-2, with D possibly TRBD1 on 5 matching bases. The CDR3 extends over 14 amino acids. The germline gives CDR1 KGHSH, CDR2 LQKENI. Trimming took off 5 bases at V and 2 bases at J, with 12 bases between the two ends. The CDR3 region has the DNA TGTGCCAGCTCAGACCAGGCAGGGAACTATGGCTACACCTTC. This translates into CASSDQAGNYGYTF.

This chain joins TRBV27 and TRBJ2-7, with 8 positions matching TRBD2. Germline CDR1 is MNHEY and CDR2 is SMNVEV (reference sequence). CDR3 length: 14 amino acids. V trimming: 6 bases; J trimming: 6 bases; junction bases outside the gene matches: 10. CDR3 amino acids: CASRGGLAHGEQYV. CDR3 in DNA: TGTGCCAGCAGGGGTGGACTAGCACACGGCGAGCAGTACGTC.